Following are 13 T cell receptor beta chains from one sample sequenced in a study of regulatory T cells in long-lasting Graves disease. Sequencing libraries for TCR beta were prepared with iRepertoire HTBI primers and Arm-PCR of CDR3 regions. TCRdb fed the multiplex PCR reads into MiXCR, producing one record per CDR3 protein. This table has 450,000 to 650,000 distinct CDR3 sequences, about 15% appearing once. Stated time point: newly diagnosed GD, antithyroid drugs for less than 3 months. With RNA extracted from PBMCs as input, the TCR library was made. This same sample was also part of a study on T cells in Graves' hyperthyroidism and ophthalmopathy.

Sequencing used peripheral blood mononuclear cells (PBMCs), obtained at new diagnosis, from a patient treated with antithyroid drugs. The receptor set was obtained from a woman between 40 and 65 years old with Graves disease.

This clonotype was seen many times. A much larger clone lies a single base off, so this may be a read error. The rearrangement joins TRBV3-1 to TRBJ1-1; no clear D. The CDR3 has 13 residues. Germline V gene data show CDR1 as LGHDT and CDR2 as YNNKEL (reference sequence). Trimming left V 4 bases short and J 0 bases short, with 6 bases between. The CDR3 loop reads CASSRVMNTEAFF. DNA for the CDR3: TGTGCCAGCAGCCGAGTCATGAACACTGAAGCTTTCTTT.

This clonotype has just a few counts. The CDR3 here is CSVEEGYGYTF. CDR3 in DNA: TGCAGCGTTGAAGAGGGGTATGGCTACACCTTC. This chain joins TRBV29-1 and TRBJ1-2; D is unresolved. CDR3 size: 11 residues. Germline CDR1 is SQVTM and CDR2 is ANQGSEA. Trimming cost V 0 bases and J 5 bases, with 4 bases left between them.

DNA for the CDR3: TGTGCCACCAGCGACTCCCGCAGGGGGCAAGAGACCCAGTACTTC. This encodes CATSDSRRGQETQYF. The chain recombines TRBV24-1 with TRBJ2-5; 7 positions match TRBD1. V trimming: 7 bases; J trimming: 2 bases; junction bases outside the gene matches: 9. Germline lookup yields CDR1 KGHDR and CDR2 SFDVKD. The CDR3 has 15 residues.

Ten or more counts support this clonotype. The chain joins TRBV24-1 to TRBJ1-5; D gene unclear. The CDR3 contains 14 residues. Trimming pared 0 bases from V and 9 bases from J, leaving 11 bases between. Germline assignment: CDR1 KGHDR and CDR2 SFDVKD. The CDR3 bases are TGTGCCACCAGTGATTTGCGAGAGAGGTTGCCCCAGCATTTT. As protein: CATSDLRERLPQHF.

This clonotype was detected many times. The chain combines TRBV3-1 with TRBJ1-3; D is undetermined. Germline V gene data show CDR1 as LGHDT and CDR2 as YNNKEL (reference sequence). This CDR3 contains 14 residues. Trimming stripped 7 bases from V and 4 bases from J, with 14 bases between. The CDR3 nucleotides read TGTGCCAGCACTACGACCCTACAGGGAAACACCATATATTTT. Its protein product is CASTTTLQGNTIYF.

This clonotype has a handful of counts. This chain joins TRBV24-1 and TRBJ2-2; 7 positions match TRBD1. Germline V CDR1 and CDR2: KGHDR, SFDVKD. The CDR3 is made up of 15 amino acids. Trimming removed 4 bases from V and 4 bases from J; junction bases left unmatched: 5. The CDR3 sequence is CATSDPGQLTGELFF. Here the CDR3 DNA reads TGTGCCACCAGTGACCCGGGACAGCTCACCGGGGAGCTGTTTTTT.

This clonotype was counted at least ten times. J is TRBJ2-3 and V is TRBV5-1; no clear D. The length of the CDR3 is 15 residues. Trimming shortened V by 0 bases and J by 4 bases, and 12 bases separated the two germline ends. Germline V gene lookup returns CDR1 SGHRS and CDR2 YFSETQ. In nucleotides, the CDR3 is TGCGCCAGCAGCTTGGAAGGTCCTGGGGCAGATACGCAGTATTTT. It yields the protein CASSLEGPGADTQYF. The full variable domain, completed using reference TRBV5-1 and TRBJ2-3, is KAGVTQTPRYLIKTRGQQVTLSCSPISGHRSVSWYQQTPGQGLQFLFEYFSETQRNKGNFPGRFSGRQFSNSRSEMNVSTLELGDSALYLCASSLEGPGADTQYFGPGTRLTVL.

This sequence joins TRBV6-4 and TRBJ2-1, with TRBD2 identical over 7 bases. CDR1 is MRHNA and CDR2 is SNTAGT in the germline V gene. The J segment lost 0 bases and the V segment lost 4 bases, leaving 6 bases of the junction unmatched. The CDR3 runs to 16 residues. CDR3 sequence reads: CASSASGGGSYNEQFF. The CDR3 DNA reads as TGTGCCAGCAGTGCTTCTGGCGGGGGCTCCTACAATGAGCAGTTCTTC.

There are a few counts of this clonotype. The chain carries TRBV12-3 or TRBV12-4 and TRBJ2-1; D is ambiguous. This CDR3 contains 13 residues. The V end lost 4 bases, the J end lost 5 bases, and 9 bases lay between the germline ends. The CDR3 loop reads CASSWSINNEQFF. CDR3 nucleotides: TGTGCCAGCAGTTGGAGTATCAACAATGAGCAGTTCTTC.

This clonotype was counted at least ten times. V is TRBV27 and J is TRBJ2-3; 9 positions agree with TRBD2. Germline V gives CDR1 MNHEY, CDR2 SMNVEV (reference sequence). The J segment lost 7 bases and the V segment lost 0 bases, leaving 11 bases of the junction unmatched. There are 17 residues in the CDR3. As DNA, the CDR3 is TGTGCCAGCAGTTTATCGCCTAGCGGGATAAGCACGAATACGCAGTATTTT. Encoded protein: CASSLSPSGISTNTQYF.

The sample holds a few counts of this clonotype. This chain uses TRBV20-1 with TRBJ2-7; 7 nucleotides line up with TRBD2. Germline V gene lookup returns CDR1 DFQATT and CDR2 SNEGSKA (reference sequence). The CDR3 is made up of 13 amino acids. V dropped 4 bases and J dropped 6; count of bases not matched to a gene: 9. CDR3 amino acids: CSAIDGGLSEQYF. DNA for the CDR3: TGCAGTGCTATCGATGGGGGACTAAGCGAGCAGTACTTC.

At least ten counts were recorded for this clonotype. This CDR3 reads CASSGSGNEQFF. DNA of the CDR3: TGTGCCAGCAGCGGGAGCGGCAATGAGCAGTTCTTC. The V and J genes are TRBV9 and TRBJ2-1, with D perhaps matching TRBD2 (5 bases). The CDR3 has 12 amino acids. The germline V gene has CDR1 SGDLS and CDR2 YYNGEE. The ends were cut back, 3 bases at V and 6 bases at J, with 7 bases in the middle. The full variable domain, completed using reference TRBV9 and TRBJ2-1, is DSGVTQTPKHLITATGQRVTLRCSPRSGDLSVYWYQQSLDQGLQFLIQYYNGEERAKGNILERFSAQQFPDLHSELNLSSLELGDSALYFCASSGSGNEQFFGPGTRLTVL.

This clonotype was observed at least ten times. Sequence at one end of the junction differs from germline and may be a read error. The V gene is TRBV5-1, the J gene TRBJ2-2; D is undetermined. The germline CDR1 and CDR2 sequences are SGHRS and YFSETQ. CDR3 length: 13 residues. CDR3 sequence (DNA): TGTGCCAGCAGCTTACAAGGCACCGGGGAGCTGTTTTTT. Translated, it gives CASSLQGTGELFF.